This T cell receptor (beta chain) was obtained from a study of blood T cell repertoires in COVID-19. Study in general: The study drew acute and convalescent COVID-19 samples from the United States, Italy and Spain. T cells, B-cell-depleted T cells, or PBMCs supplied cDNA or gDNA.

V was clipped by 1 base and J by 3 bases; unmatched bases: 5. Looked up from germline, CDR1 is MGHDK and CDR2 is SYGVNS. This CDR3 contains 15 residues. In the authors' methods: For nucleated cells, counts were estimated from reference gene primer amplification. Profiling relied on immunoSEQ multiplex PCR, and the TCRdb table lists in-frame clones only, not all of them. D and trimming come from the DNA, and the V and J calls and clone size come from that table. The table records 300,000 to 400,000 clones, approximately 88% of them present only once. Source material: peripheral blood. The sequence derives from a woman aged 25 to 45 with COVID-19, enrolled during active disease. The V gene is TRBV25-1, the J gene TRBJ2-7; TRBD2 matches 8 bases. Here the CDR3 DNA reads TGTGCCAGCAGTGAATTGGGAGCGGGAGACTACGAGCAGTACTTC. Protein product: CASSELGAGDYEQYF.